Detailed here is one TCR beta chain. Germline loops: CDR1 KGHSH, CDR2 LQKENI. V lost 4 bases, J lost 5 bases, and 14 bases lay in between. The CDR3 contains 14 residues. These data are taken from a study of T cell responses to AZD1222 COVID-19 vaccine. About the study: Pooling was applied to second doses at about 4 or about 12 weeks.

Only in-frame clones appear in the TCRdb table, and some are missing; sequencing was by immunoSEQ multiplex PCR. The repertoire holds 95,000 to 150,000 clones, roughly 90% seen once, with 13% to 15% in the top ten. The input for sequencing was peripheral blood, taken on day 0 of AZD1222 vaccination. The sequence derives from an adult in good health. J is TRBJ1-1 and V is TRBV18; D not resolved. The CDR3 bases are TGTGCCAGCTCACGAGAGCCCCGGCCAACTGAAGCTTTCTTT. This gives the protein CASSREPRPTEAFF.